This record covers a single TCR beta chain. This specimen comes from a study of blood T cell repertoires in COVID-19. Across the whole study: Sites in the United States, Italy and Spain provided acute and convalescent COVID-19 samples. T cells, B-cell-depleted T cells, or PBMCs supplied cDNA or gDNA.

How the authors handled the data: Estimates of nucleated cell counts were drawn from the amplification of reference gene primers. The table came from immunoSEQ multiplex PCR; TCRdb's copy has only in-frame clones and leaves some out. The V and J calls and the clone size are those of that table, but D and trimming were determined from the DNA. The data show around 300,000 clones, 86% seen once. CDR1 is ENHRY, CDR2 SYGVKD, per germline. The CDR3 consists of 16 residues. The V and J ends lost 3 bases and 0 bases respectively, with 9 bases between them. The chain recombines TRBV10-3 with TRBJ2-6; possible D gene TRBD1, 6 bases. The receptor's source is a woman aged 25 to 39 with active or convalescent COVID-19. Sequenced: peripheral blood. The CDR3 protein is CAISDPDSSGANVLTF. CDR3 in DNA: TGTGCCATCAGTGACCCGGACAGCTCTGGGGCCAACGTCCTGACTTTC.